These T cell receptor beta chains were read from a single sample in a study of control samples from healthy donors and cancer patients. Produced via immunoSEQ multiplex PCR; TCRdb's table is partial and in-frame only. The table records 120,000 or so clones, around 92% of them present only once. Input material: PBMCs. All receptors come from an elderly man with head and neck cancer. The CDR3 runs from the conserved cysteine through the conserved F or W. D genes are given only for firm matches. For some rows the clone size is stated as once, few or many, or as a class when expanded; others skip it.

j_call: TRBJ2-7; clone_size: .; v_call: TRBV10-3; cdr3_length: 13; d_call: .; cdr3_nt: TGTGCCCCCAACCCGAGCCCCGCCACCGAGCAGTACTTC; cdr3_aa: CAPNPSPATEQYF
j_call: TRBJ2-5; clone_size: .; v_call: TRBV5-4; cdr3_length: 15; d_call: TRBD1; cdr3_nt: TGTGCCAGCAGCCCGGGACAGTTCGTCCGAGAGACCCAGTACTTC; cdr3_aa: CASSPGQFVRETQYF
j_call: TRBJ2-1; clone_size: .; v_call: TRBV11-2; cdr3_length: 14; d_call: .; cdr3_nt: TGTGCCAGTAGCTACAGGGCGGGCCTTAATGAGCAGTTCTTC; cdr3_aa: CASSYRAGLNEQFF
j_call: TRBJ2-5; clone_size: .; v_call: TRBV5-1; cdr3_length: 16; d_call: .; cdr3_nt: TGCGCCAGCAGCTGGGGGGCTCATGGCGGCGAAGAGACCCAGTACTTC; cdr3_aa: CASSWGAHGGEETQYF
j_call: TRBJ2-7; clone_size: .; v_call: TRBV25-1; cdr3_length: 13; d_call: .; cdr3_nt: TGTGCCAGCAGTGGGCGGAAGGGATACGAGCAGTACTTC; cdr3_aa: CASSGRKGYEQYF
j_call: TRBJ2-2; clone_size: once; v_call: TRBV30; cdr3_length: 14; d_call: .; cdr3_nt: TGTGCCTGGAAAAGGACAGTGAACACCGGGGAGCTGTTTTTT; cdr3_aa: CAWKRTVNTGELFF
j_call: TRBJ2-7; clone_size: .; v_call: TRBV7-6; cdr3_length: 13; d_call: .; cdr3_nt: TGTGCCAGCAGCTTAGAGGGGTCGACAGCGCAGTACTTC; cdr3_aa: CASSLEGSTAQYF
j_call: TRBJ1-5; clone_size: .; v_call: TRBV12-5; cdr3_length: 15; d_call: TRBD1; cdr3_nt: TGTGCTAGTGGGGGACAGGGGGCGTTTATCCAGCCCCAGCATTTT; cdr3_aa: CASGGQGAFIQPQHF
j_call: TRBJ1-2; clone_size: .; v_call: TRBV3-1/TRBV3-2; cdr3_length: 13; d_call: TRBD1; cdr3_nt: TGTGCCAGCACCTCGACAGGGGACTATGGCTACACCTTC; cdr3_aa: CASTSTGDYGYTF
j_call: TRBJ1-1; clone_size: .; v_call: TRBV7-9; cdr3_length: 15; d_call: .; cdr3_nt: TGTGCCAGCAGCTCCGGGCTCAGGAAGAACACTGAAGCTTTCTTT; cdr3_aa: CASSSGLRKNTEAFF
j_call: TRBJ1-3; clone_size: .; v_call: TRBV4-3; cdr3_length: 16; d_call: TRBD1; cdr3_nt: TGCGCCAGCAGCCAAGAACCGGGACAGGGGGCGTACACCATATATTTT; cdr3_aa: CASSQEPGQGAYTIYF
j_call: TRBJ2-2; clone_size: .; v_call: TRBV27; cdr3_length: 16; d_call: TRBD1; cdr3_nt: TGTGCCAGCAGATACAGGGGGCTGGCGAACACCGGGGAGCTGTTTTTT; cdr3_aa: CASRYRGLANTGELFF
j_call: TRBJ1-1; clone_size: .; v_call: TRBV5-5; cdr3_length: 15; d_call: .; cdr3_nt: TGTGCCAGCAGCTTCTTGCAGGGTGTAGGCACTGAAGCTTTCTTT; cdr3_aa: CASSFLQGVGTEAFF
j_call: TRBJ1-1; clone_size: .; v_call: TRBV7-6; cdr3_length: 16; d_call: .; cdr3_nt: TGTGCCAGCAGCTTAGCGGCAGGGCCCATGAACACTGAAGCTTTCTTT; cdr3_aa: CASSLAAGPMNTEAFF
j_call: TRBJ2-3; clone_size: .; v_call: TRBV24-1; cdr3_length: 14; d_call: TRBD2; cdr3_nt: TGTGCCACCGAGGAGCGGGGGGCCACAGATACGCAGTATTTT; cdr3_aa: CATEERGATDTQYF
j_call: TRBJ2-3; clone_size: .; v_call: TRBV7-8; cdr3_length: 16; d_call: .; cdr3_nt: TGTGCCAGCAGCCTAATTAGCAGGATTCAAACAGATACGCAGTATTTT; cdr3_aa: CASSLISRIQTDTQYF